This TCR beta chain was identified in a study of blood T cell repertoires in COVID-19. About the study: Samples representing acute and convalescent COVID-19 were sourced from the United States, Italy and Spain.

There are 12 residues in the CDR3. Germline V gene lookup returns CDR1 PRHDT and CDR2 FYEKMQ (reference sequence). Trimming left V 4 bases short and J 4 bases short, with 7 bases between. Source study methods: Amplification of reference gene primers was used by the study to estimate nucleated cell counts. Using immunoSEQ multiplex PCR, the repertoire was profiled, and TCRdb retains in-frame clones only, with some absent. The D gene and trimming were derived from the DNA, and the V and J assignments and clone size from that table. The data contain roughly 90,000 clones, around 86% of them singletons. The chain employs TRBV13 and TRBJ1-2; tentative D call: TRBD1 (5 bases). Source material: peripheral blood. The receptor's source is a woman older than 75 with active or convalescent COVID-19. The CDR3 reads CASSSQAYGYTF. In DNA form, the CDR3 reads TGTGCCAGCAGCTCACAGGCCTATGGCTACACCTTC.